This TCR beta chain was recorded in a study of radiotherapy plus CTLA-4 blockade in lung cancer. Study-wide results and limits: Dynamics of early blood T cell clones, together with interferon-beta, were reportedly the best predictors of response.

Sequencing used immunoSEQ multiplex PCR; TCRdb keeps in-frame clones, though not all of them. The sample contains 78,000 or so clones, around 84% of which appear only once. About this clone: Its specificity is unknown.

The V end lost 2 bases, the J end lost 1 base, and 8 bases lay between the germline ends. CDR1 is MNHNS, CDR2 SASEGT, per germline. The CDR3 has 14 residues. V and J are TRBV6-1 and TRBJ1-1; D uncertain. This receptor was taken from a human donor with non-small cell lung cancer who had stable disease on radiotherapy plus ipilimumab. Specimen: peripheral blood, collected from a patient treated with radiotherapy plus ipilimumab. CDR3: CASSETGSNTEAFF. The CDR3 DNA sequence: TGTGCCAGCAGTGAAACCGGGTCGAACACTGAAGCTTTCTTT.